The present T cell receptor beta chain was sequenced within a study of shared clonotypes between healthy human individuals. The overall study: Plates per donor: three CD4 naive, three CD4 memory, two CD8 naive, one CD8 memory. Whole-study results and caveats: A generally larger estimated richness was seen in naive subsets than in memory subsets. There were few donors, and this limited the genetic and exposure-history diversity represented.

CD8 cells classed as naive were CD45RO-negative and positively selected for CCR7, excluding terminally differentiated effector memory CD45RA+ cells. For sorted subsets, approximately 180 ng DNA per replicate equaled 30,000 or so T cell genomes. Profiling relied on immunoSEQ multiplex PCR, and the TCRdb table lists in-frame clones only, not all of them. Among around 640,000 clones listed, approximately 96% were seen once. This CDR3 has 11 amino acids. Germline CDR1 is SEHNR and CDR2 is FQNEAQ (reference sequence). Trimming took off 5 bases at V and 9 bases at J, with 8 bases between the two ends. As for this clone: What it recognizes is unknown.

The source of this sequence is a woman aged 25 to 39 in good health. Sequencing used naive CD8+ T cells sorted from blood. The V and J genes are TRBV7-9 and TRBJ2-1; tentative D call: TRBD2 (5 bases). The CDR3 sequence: CASSESGEQFF. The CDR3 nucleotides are TGTGCCAGCAGCGAAAGCGGTGAGCAGTTCTTC.